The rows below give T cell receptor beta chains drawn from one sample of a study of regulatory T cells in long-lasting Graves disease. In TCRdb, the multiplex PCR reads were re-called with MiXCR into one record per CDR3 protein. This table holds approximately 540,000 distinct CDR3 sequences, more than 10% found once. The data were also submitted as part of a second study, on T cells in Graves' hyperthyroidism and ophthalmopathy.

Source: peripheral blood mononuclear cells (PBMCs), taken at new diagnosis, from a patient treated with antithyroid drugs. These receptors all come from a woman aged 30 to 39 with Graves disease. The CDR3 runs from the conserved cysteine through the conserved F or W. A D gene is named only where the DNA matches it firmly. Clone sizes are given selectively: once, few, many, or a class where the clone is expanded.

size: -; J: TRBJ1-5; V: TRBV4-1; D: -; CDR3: CASSQERGTQPQHF; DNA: TGCGCCAGCAGCCAAGAACGGGGAACTCAGCCCCAGCATTTT
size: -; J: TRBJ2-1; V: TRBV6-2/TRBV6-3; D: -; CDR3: CASSYSLALARSEQFF; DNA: TGTGCCAGCAGTTACTCTCTAGCTCTGGCCCGGTCTGAGCAGTTCTTC
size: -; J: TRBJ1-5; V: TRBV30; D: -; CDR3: CAWSGGSPINQPQHF; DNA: TGTGCCTGGAGTGGGGGGTCCCCGATCAATCAGCCCCAGCATTTT
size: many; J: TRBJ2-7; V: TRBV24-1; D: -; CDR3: CATSDPGSSEQYF; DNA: TGTGCCACCAGTGATCCAGGGAGCTCCGAGCAGTACTTC
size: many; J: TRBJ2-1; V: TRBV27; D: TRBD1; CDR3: CASKPYRGESDEQFF; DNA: TGTGCCAGCAAACCCTACAGGGGGGAAAGCGATGAGCAGTTCTTC
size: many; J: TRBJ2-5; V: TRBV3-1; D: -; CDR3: CASSQGTGIVGETQYF; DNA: TGTGCCAGCAGCCAGGGGACGGGGATTGTGGGTGAGACCCAGTACTTC
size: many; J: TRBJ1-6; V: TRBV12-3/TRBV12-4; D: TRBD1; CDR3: CASSPGQGGNSPLHF; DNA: TGTGCCAGCAGTCCCGGACAGGGCGGGAATTCACCCCTCCACTTT
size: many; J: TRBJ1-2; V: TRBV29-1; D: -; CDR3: CSVELGETNYGYTF; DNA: TGCAGCGTTGAATTGGGGGAGACTAACTATGGCTACACCTTC
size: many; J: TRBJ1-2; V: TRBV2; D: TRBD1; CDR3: CASRTGEDGYTF; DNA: TGTGCCAGCCGCACAGGGGAGGATGGCTACACCTTC
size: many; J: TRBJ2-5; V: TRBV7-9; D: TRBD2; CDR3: CASSLSGGETQYF; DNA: TGTGCCAGCAGCTTATCGGGAGGAGAGACCCAGTACTTC
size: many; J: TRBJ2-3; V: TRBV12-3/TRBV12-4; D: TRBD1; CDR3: CASSDYRDRGPDTQYF; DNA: TGTGCCAGCAGTGACTACCGGGACAGGGGACCAGATACGCAGTATTTT
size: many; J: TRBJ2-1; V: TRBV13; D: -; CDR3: CASSSSLGLTNEQFF; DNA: TGTGCCAGCAGCTCGTCGTTGGGGCTTACCAATGAGCAGTTCTTC
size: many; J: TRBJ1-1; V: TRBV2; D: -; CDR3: CASPQQGSWAEAFF; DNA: TGTGCCAGCCCACAGCAGGGATCATGGGCTGAAGCTTTCTTT
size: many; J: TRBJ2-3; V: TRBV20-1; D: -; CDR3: CSAREITSIRDTQYF; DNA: TGCAGTGCTAGGGAAATCACATCCATTAGAGATACGCAGTATTTT
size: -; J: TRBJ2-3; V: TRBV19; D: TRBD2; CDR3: CASSMTRVLESGRRLDTQYF; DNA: TGTGCCAGTAGTATGACTCGGGTGTTGGAGAGCGGGAGACGGTTAGATACGCAGTATTTT
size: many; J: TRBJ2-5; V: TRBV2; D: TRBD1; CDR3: CASRPVDREETQYF; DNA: TGTGCCAGCAGGCCGGTCGACAGGGAGGAGACCCAGTACTTC
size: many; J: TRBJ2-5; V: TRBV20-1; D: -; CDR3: CSASEETQYF; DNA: TGCAGTGCTAGTGAAGAGACCCAGTACTTC
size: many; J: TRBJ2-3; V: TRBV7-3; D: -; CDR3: CASSSGTFGTDTQYF; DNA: TGTGCCAGCAGCTCCGGGACTTTTGGCACAGATACGCAGTATTTT